These T cell receptor beta chains were read from a single sample in a study of T-cell memory formation after mild COVID-19. Each CDR3 protein is one row after TCRdb ran MiXCR on the 5' RACE reads. This table has approximately 300,000 distinct CDR3 sequences, approximately 16% appearing once. The sample taken for sequencing was PBMCs or a T cell subset sorted from them (not recorded which). The receptor set was obtained from a man younger than 30 who had mild COVID-19 (a few samples of this study predate the infection). Cell type and time point are not known. Both conserved end residues are part of each CDR3. D genes are given only for firm matches. Only some rows state a clone size, as once, few, many or a class for expanded clones.

D: -
J: TRBJ2-5
size: -
V: TRBV28
DNA: TGTGCCAGCACAGATGGCGGTATATTGGAGACCCAGTACTTC
CDR3: CASTDGGILETQYF

D: -
J: TRBJ2-5
size: many
V: TRBV19
DNA: TGTGCCAGTAGTACAACCCAGCGGGAGACCCAGTACTTC
CDR3: CASSTTQRETQYF

D: TRBD2
J: TRBJ2-1
size: -
V: TRBV12-3/TRBV12-4
DNA: TGTGCCAGCACCCCTCCGGGGGGCTACAATGAGCAGTTCTTC
CDR3: CASTPPGGYNEQFF

D: -
J: TRBJ1-2
size: -
V: TRBV6-5
DNA: TGTGCCAGCAGACCCGGACAGAGGAACTATGGCTACACCTTC
CDR3: CASRPGQRNYGYTF

D: -
J: TRBJ2-3
size: once
V: TRBV4-2
DNA: TGTGCCAGCAGCCAAGTTAACAGGGAGGGAGGCACAGATACGCAGTATTTT
CDR3: CASSQVNREGGTDTQYF

D: -
J: TRBJ1-3
size: many
V: TRBV4-2
DNA: TGTGCCAGCAGTCCAGGCAGGGAACGGCTAGCGACCATATATTTT
CDR3: CASSPGRERLATIYF

D: TRBD1
J: TRBJ1-5
size: many
V: TRBV6-2/TRBV6-3
DNA: TGTGCCAGCAGTCCACAGGGGAATCAGCCCCAGCATTTT
CDR3: CASSPQGNQPQHF

D: -
J: TRBJ2-2
size: many
V: TRBV20-1
DNA: TGCAGTGCTAGGCAGGGTAACACCGGGGAGCTGTTTTTT
CDR3: CSARQGNTGELFF

D: -
J: TRBJ1-2
size: many
V: TRBV7-2
DNA: TGTGCCAGCAGCTTAGGGGTCAGGCGAGCCGGTTATGGCTACACCTTC
CDR3: CASSLGVRRAGYGYTF

D: TRBD2
J: TRBJ2-4
size: -
V: TRBV7-2
DNA: TGTGCCAGCAGCCGCCGGGGGGTAAACATTCAGTACTTC
CDR3: CASSRRGVNIQYF

D: TRBD2
J: TRBJ2-3
size: many
V: TRBV4-2
DNA: TGTGCCAGCAGCGAAGCCGGGGGGGGCGCAGATACGCAGTATTTT
CDR3: CASSEAGGGADTQYF

D: -
J: TRBJ2-3
size: -
V: TRBV5-1
DNA: TGCGCCAGCAACCCAGGGGGGGCCGAGGATACGCAGTATTTT
CDR3: CASNPGGAEDTQYF

D: -
J: TRBJ2-3
size: -
V: TRBV28
DNA: TGTGCCAGCAGCTTCATAGGAGGATATACGCAGTATTTT
CDR3: CASSFIGGYTQYF

D: TRBD2
J: TRBJ2-1
size: -
V: TRBV5-1
DNA: TGCGCCAGCAGCTTTCGGGTGGGGGGGAACAATGAGCAGTTCTTC
CDR3: CASSFRVGGNNEQFF

D: TRBD1
J: TRBJ1-1
size: few
V: TRBV6-1
DNA: TGTGCCAGCACGGGACAGGGGGTATATACTGAAGCTTTCTTT
CDR3: CASTGQGVYTEAFF

D: TRBD1
J: TRBJ2-3
size: -
V: TRBV6-5
DNA: TGTGCCAGCAGTTACTTACGACCTCAGACAGGGGATACGCAGTATTTT
CDR3: CASSYLRPQTGDTQYF

D: -
J: TRBJ2-7
size: few
V: TRBV2
DNA: TGTGCCAGCAACTCCGGCAGGGGCTCCTACGAGCAGTACTTC
CDR3: CASNSGRGSYEQYF

D: -
J: TRBJ1-3
size: -
V: TRBV4-3
DNA: TGCGCCAGCAGCCAAGTCCAGGATGGCACCATATATTTT
CDR3: CASSQVQDGTIYF

D: -
J: TRBJ2-2
size: few
V: TRBV25-1
DNA: TGTGCCACCCAGGGGAGGGGGCGACTCAACACCGGGGAGCTGTTTTTT
CDR3: CATQGRGRLNTGELFF

D: -
J: TRBJ1-4
size: -
V: TRBV5-1
DNA: TGCGCCAGCAGCTTGACCGGGACGGTTAATGAAAAACTGTTTTTT
CDR3: CASSLTGTVNEKLFF

D: TRBD2
J: TRBJ2-5
size: many
V: TRBV7-3
DNA: TGTGCCAGCAGCTTTAGCGGGGGGGGCCAGACCCAGTACTTC
CDR3: CASSFSGGGQTQYF

D: TRBD1
J: TRBJ2-1
size: many
V: TRBV2
DNA: TGTGCCAGCAGTGAAGGGACAGGGTACAATGAGCAGTTCTTC
CDR3: CASSEGTGYNEQFF

D: -
J: TRBJ1-2
size: few
V: TRBV19
DNA: TGTGCCAGTACCCCGGGAGGTTCGGTTGGCTACACCTTC
CDR3: CASTPGGSVGYTF

D: -
J: TRBJ1-6
size: -
V: TRBV20-1
DNA: TGCAGTGCTAAGGTGCCCGGCTATAATTCACCCCTCCACTTT
CDR3: CSAKVPGYNSPLHF

D: -
J: TRBJ1-3
size: -
V: TRBV7-2
DNA: TGTGCCAGCAGCGCAACTGGGGCTGGAAACACCATATATTTT
CDR3: CASSATGAGNTIYF

D: -
J: TRBJ2-3
size: -
V: TRBV5-5
DNA: TGTGCCAGCAGCTCCAGGACCCTCACAGATACGCAGTATTTT
CDR3: CASSSRTLTDTQYF

D: -
J: TRBJ2-7
size: few
V: TRBV27
DNA: TGTGCCAGCAGTTTAGTGGTTGGGGAAGCCGCGTACGAGCAGTACTTC
CDR3: CASSLVVGEAAYEQYF

D: -
J: TRBJ2-1
size: few
V: TRBV6-2/TRBV6-3
DNA: TGTGCCAGCAGTTACGGGGGGCTAGATGAGCAGTTCTTC
CDR3: CASSYGGLDEQFF

D: TRBD1
J: TRBJ2-2
size: -
V: TRBV4-3
DNA: TGCGCCAGCAGCCAATCCTACAGGGGGCCCCGGGAGCTGTTTTTT
CDR3: CASSQSYRGPRELFF

D: -
J: TRBJ2-2
size: few
V: TRBV3-1
DNA: TGTGCCAGCAGAGGGGCGCCGGTGGCCGGGGAGCTGTTTTTT
CDR3: CASRGAPVAGELFF

D: -
J: TRBJ2-6
size: few
V: TRBV12-3/TRBV12-4
DNA: TGTGCCAGCAGTCCGGTGTGGGGTATCTCTGGGGCCAACGTCCTGACTTTC
CDR3: CASSPVWGISGANVLTF

D: -
J: TRBJ2-7
size: -
V: TRBV5-1
DNA: TGCGCCAGCAGGGGGACGAATGTCCTCGAGCAGTACTTC
CDR3: CASRGTNVLEQYF

D: TRBD1
J: TRBJ1-2
size: -
V: TRBV6-6
DNA: TGTGCCAGCATCCGGGGACAGGGAGGCTATGGCTACACCTTC
CDR3: CASIRGQGGYGYTF

D: TRBD1
J: TRBJ2-7
size: few
V: TRBV4-2
DNA: TGTGCCAGCAGCCAAGTGACCCGGGACAGGACTCCCTACGAGCAGTACTTC
CDR3: CASSQVTRDRTPYEQYF

D: TRBD1
J: TRBJ2-7
size: -
V: TRBV30
DNA: TGTGCCTGGGGGACAGAGCTTCGGGTGGACTTC
CDR3: CAWGTELRVDF

D: -
J: TRBJ1-1
size: few
V: TRBV7-2
DNA: TGTGCCAGCAGCCCGGGGACAAAGGGAAACACTGAAGCTTTCTTT
CDR3: CASSPGTKGNTEAFF

D: TRBD1
J: TRBJ2-5
size: few
V: TRBV7-9
DNA: TGTGCCAGCAGCCCAAGGACAGGGGTTGAGGAGACCCAGTACTTC
CDR3: CASSPRTGVEETQYF

D: -
J: TRBJ1-1
size: -
V: TRBV5-1
DNA: TGCGCCAGCAGCTTGGAAAAACGGGGATCTGAAGCTTTCTTT
CDR3: CASSLEKRGSEAFF

D: TRBD2
J: TRBJ2-7
size: many
V: TRBV7-8
DNA: TGTGCCAGCAGCTCAAGGACTAGCGGCTACGAGCAGTACTTC
CDR3: CASSSRTSGYEQYF

D: -
J: TRBJ2-5
size: -
V: TRBV12-3/TRBV12-4
DNA: TGTGCCAGCAGTTACGGGTGGGAGACCCAGTACTTC
CDR3: CASSYGWETQYF

D: -
J: TRBJ1-2
size: -
V: TRBV6-5
DNA: TGTGCCAGCAGGTCCCAGGCCTTGTATGGCTACACCTTC
CDR3: CASRSQALYGYTF

D: TRBD1
J: TRBJ1-1
size: few
V: TRBV6-5
DNA: TGTGCCAGCAGTTACGACAGGGAGACTGAAGCTTTCTTT
CDR3: CASSYDRETEAFF

D: -
J: TRBJ2-1
size: few
V: TRBV15
DNA: TGTGCCACCAGCAGAGATGAAAGCCCAGGGCAGTTCTTC
CDR3: CATSRDESPGQFF

D: -
J: TRBJ2-5
size: -
V: TRBV9
DNA: TGTGCCAGCAGCGGGGGCGTACAAGAGACCCAGTACTTC
CDR3: CASSGGVQETQYF

D: TRBD2
J: TRBJ2-1
size: few
V: TRBV6-2/TRBV6-3
DNA: TGTGCCAGCAGTTTTAGCGGGGCAGAGTTCTTC
CDR3: CASSFSGAEFF

D: TRBD1
J: TRBJ1-5
size: -
V: TRBV6-5
DNA: TGTGCCAGCAGCCGGACAGGGGACCTTAGCAATCAGCCCCAGCATTTT
CDR3: CASSRTGDLSNQPQHF

D: -
J: TRBJ2-7
size: few
V: TRBV7-2
DNA: TGTGCCAGCAGCTTAGTCAACAATCCCTACGAGCAGTACTTC
CDR3: CASSLVNNPYEQYF

D: -
J: TRBJ2-7
size: -
V: TRBV2
DNA: TGTGCCAGCAGTCGGGCCGGATCCTACGAGCAGTACTTC
CDR3: CASSRAGSYEQYF

D: -
J: TRBJ1-4
size: once
V: TRBV20-1
DNA: TGCAGTGCTAGAGATTGGGGTGGGGAAAAACTGTTTTTT
CDR3: CSARDWGGEKLFF

D: -
J: TRBJ2-7
size: few
V: TRBV7-9
DNA: TGTGCCAGCAGCTGGGAGGGGGACGACGAGCAGTACTTC
CDR3: CASSWEGDDEQYF

D: -
J: TRBJ1-5
size: -
V: TRBV18
DNA: TGTGCCAGCTCACCAGAATACAATAGCAATCAGCCCCAGCATTTT
CDR3: CASSPEYNSNQPQHF

D: TRBD1
J: TRBJ1-1
size: few
V: TRBV10-3
DNA: TGTGCCATCAGTGAGCCGGACAGGGGGTACGGGAACACTGAAGCTTTCTTT
CDR3: CAISEPDRGYGNTEAFF

D: TRBD2
J: TRBJ2-1
size: -
V: TRBV20-1
DNA: TGCAGTGCTAGGGGACTAGTCCACAATGAGCAGTTCTTC
CDR3: CSARGLVHNEQFF

D: TRBD1
J: TRBJ1-1
size: few
V: TRBV6-8
DNA: TGTGCCAGCAGCGGGACAGGGGCTTTCTTT
CDR3: CASSGTGAFF

D: -
J: TRBJ2-3
size: -
V: TRBV4-3
DNA: TGCGCCAGCAGCCAAGGATGGGAGGAGTGGGGCCCAGATACGCAGTATTTT
CDR3: CASSQGWEEWGPDTQYF